Sequencing of this TCR beta chain was carried out in a study of control samples from healthy donors and cancer patients. Profiling relied on immunoSEQ multiplex PCR, and the TCRdb table lists in-frame clones only, not all of them. Of roughly 80,000 clones in the sample, approximately 90% were seen once. J lost 7 bases, V lost 4 bases, and 8 bases had no gene match. The CDR3 extends over 15 amino acids. Germline V gene lookup returns CDR1 SGHTS and CDR2 YDEGEE. What was sequenced was blood. The source of this sequence is a woman in her 50s in good health. V is TRBV5-8 and J is TRBJ1-5; 10 bases agree with TRBD1. The CDR3 sequence: CASSILTGGSQPQHF. The CDR3 DNA reads as TGTGCCAGCAGCATCCTGACAGGGGGCAGCCAGCCCCAGCATTTT.